The rows below give T cell receptor beta chains drawn from one sample of a study of blood T cell repertoires in COVID-19. Assay used: immunoSEQ multiplex PCR; TCRdb lists only in-frame clones, some missing. The repertoire holds about 220,000 clones, with 70% to 85% as singletons. Material for sequencing was PBMCs or T cells enriched from blood (not recorded which). These receptors came from a woman aged 55-69 years who had recovered from COVID-19. CDR3s leave out the opening cysteine and the closing phenylalanine or tryptophan. Size tells how often a clone was seen (once, few, many) or the class of an expanded clone, and some rows leave it out.

j_call: TRBJ2-3
v_call: TRBV19
clone_size: .
cdr3_aa: ASSRAGQGAGDTQY

j_call: TRBJ2-3
v_call: TRBV6-1
clone_size: .
cdr3_aa: ASSEAAGGPPDTQY

j_call: TRBJ2-5
v_call: TRBV5-6
clone_size: many
cdr3_aa: ASSSLSSGRHQETQY

j_call: TRBJ2-1
v_call: TRBV2
clone_size: .
cdr3_aa: ASSEARTAYNEQF

j_call: TRBJ2-3
v_call: TRBV3-1/TRBV3-2
clone_size: many
cdr3_aa: ASSQEARTDTQY

j_call: TRBJ1-2
v_call: TRBV19
clone_size: .
cdr3_aa: ASSTLSRGTGYGYT

j_call: TRBJ1-2
v_call: TRBV2
clone_size: .
cdr3_aa: ASSGPGEGLNYGYT

j_call: TRBJ1-5
v_call: TRBV2
clone_size: many
cdr3_aa: ASSRPGQGNQPQH

j_call: TRBJ2-1
v_call: TRBV11-1
clone_size: .
cdr3_aa: ASSFGRQGNRNEQF

j_call: TRBJ1-6
v_call: TRBV7-9
clone_size: few
cdr3_aa: ASSPASPLHLAYNSPLH

j_call: TRBJ1-1
v_call: TRBV3-1/TRBV3-2
clone_size: .
cdr3_aa: ASSQDPLNTEAF

j_call: TRBJ2-1
v_call: TRBV11-2
clone_size: .
cdr3_aa: ASRRPGEGLKHEQF

j_call: TRBJ1-3
v_call: TRBV4-1
clone_size: few
cdr3_aa: ASSQFTSTGVAGNTIY

j_call: TRBJ1-3
v_call: TRBV18
clone_size: few
cdr3_aa: ASSPPTGGSGNTIY

j_call: TRBJ2-1
v_call: TRBV5-1
clone_size: .
cdr3_aa: ASSFGGTYNEQF

j_call: TRBJ1-1
v_call: TRBV19
clone_size: .
cdr3_aa: ASSPGILTEAF

j_call: TRBJ2-3
v_call: TRBV10-3
clone_size: .
cdr3_aa: AISEGRERLTDTQY

j_call: TRBJ1-4
v_call: TRBV12-3/TRBV12-4
clone_size: .
cdr3_aa: ASSLRRKEKLF

j_call: TRBJ1-1
v_call: TRBV7-8
clone_size: .
cdr3_aa: ASSLASGAGTEAF

j_call: TRBJ2-6
v_call: TRBV2
clone_size: .
cdr3_aa: ASIPGGRGLTGANVLT

j_call: TRBJ1-6
v_call: TRBV27
clone_size: few
cdr3_aa: ASKEQKSSYNSPLH

j_call: TRBJ1-5
v_call: TRBV18
clone_size: .
cdr3_aa: ASSPDRVPHQPQH

j_call: TRBJ1-6
v_call: TRBV5-1
clone_size: .
cdr3_aa: ASSTGTDYNSPLH

j_call: TRBJ2-7
v_call: TRBV7-2
clone_size: .
cdr3_aa: ASSLRASGPYEQY

j_call: TRBJ2-3
v_call: TRBV14
clone_size: .
cdr3_aa: ASSQGPGLAGRYGTDTQY

j_call: TRBJ1-2
v_call: TRBV10-3
clone_size: .
cdr3_aa: AISVQINNYGYT

j_call: TRBJ2-7
v_call: TRBV7-8
clone_size: .
cdr3_aa: ASSRLVETGFYEQY

j_call: TRBJ2-3
v_call: TRBV6-5
clone_size: .
cdr3_aa: ASRRDRGTDTQY

j_call: TRBJ1-5
v_call: TRBV5-8
clone_size: .
cdr3_aa: ASSLGRGRSFEPQH

j_call: TRBJ1-6
v_call: TRBV11-1
clone_size: .
cdr3_aa: ASGWTGGRNSPLH

j_call: TRBJ2-2
v_call: TRBV10-2
clone_size: .
cdr3_aa: ASSVPGSNTGELF

j_call: TRBJ1-2
v_call: TRBV5-1
clone_size: medium-sized
cdr3_aa: ASSLEGQNGYT

j_call: TRBJ1-6
v_call: TRBV19
clone_size: .
cdr3_aa: ASSLSGTGRSPLH

j_call: TRBJ1-2
v_call: TRBV7-8
clone_size: .
cdr3_aa: ASSLSGGQVEGYT

j_call: TRBJ1-2
v_call: TRBV3-1/TRBV3-2
clone_size: .
cdr3_aa: ASSQGQGDGYT

j_call: TRBJ1-5
v_call: TRBV2
clone_size: .
cdr3_aa: ASRGGNQPQH

j_call: TRBJ1-2
v_call: TRBV6-5
clone_size: .
cdr3_aa: ASSQVTGFNYGYT

j_call: TRBJ2-7
v_call: TRBV7-2
clone_size: .
cdr3_aa: ASSGSGTGYEQY

j_call: TRBJ1-2
v_call: TRBV6-5
clone_size: .
cdr3_aa: ASRLTGNHGYT

j_call: TRBJ1-3
v_call: TRBV15
clone_size: .
cdr3_aa: ATSRGLSSGNTIY

j_call: TRBJ2-5
v_call: TRBV6-2/TRBV6-3
clone_size: once
cdr3_aa: ASSYVGGAQQETQY

j_call: TRBJ1-5
v_call: TRBV14
clone_size: .
cdr3_aa: ASSHGTGGNQPQH

j_call: TRBJ2-7
v_call: TRBV9
clone_size: once
cdr3_aa: ASSVYRAGRAEQY

j_call: TRBJ2-3
v_call: TRBV15
clone_size: .
cdr3_aa: ATSRAGGSTDTQY

j_call: TRBJ2-1
v_call: TRBV27
clone_size: few
cdr3_aa: ASSPVLFLRIPGAF

j_call: TRBJ2-2
v_call: TRBV9
clone_size: many
cdr3_aa: ASSVRRQTANTGELF

j_call: TRBJ2-2
v_call: TRBV12-5
clone_size: .
cdr3_aa: ASGLTSGELF

j_call: TRBJ1-5
v_call: TRBV10-1
clone_size: .
cdr3_aa: ASNPPGGNQPQH

j_call: TRBJ2-7
v_call: TRBV5-8
clone_size: many
cdr3_aa: ASTPGLAGLPYEQY

j_call: TRBJ2-3
v_call: TRBV18
clone_size: .
cdr3_aa: ASSPPLAGTDTQY

j_call: TRBJ1-2
v_call: TRBV14
clone_size: .
cdr3_aa: ASSPEGYRAIYGYT

j_call: TRBJ1-2
v_call: TRBV5-1
clone_size: .
cdr3_aa: ASSWEGEGYT